The table lists the clone carrying this T cell receptor (beta chain) with many counts. Its antigen is unidentified. These data belong to a study of T cell repertoires in cytomegalovirus infection. Study as a whole: Through public TCR beta signatures, both CMV infection and matching HLA type were indicated.

TCRdb re-called the reads with MiXCR, one entry per CDR3 protein. The data show approximately 140,000 distinct CDR3 sequences, with 7.5% to 9% seen just once and 10% held by the top ten. CDR1 SGHTA and CDR2 FQGNSA come from the germline V gene. The CDR3 length is 13 residues. With 5 bases removed from V and 3 bases from J, the gap between germline ends came to 8 bases. Broader study findings: Ex vivo, HLA-C-restricted CMV-specific TCR beta clonotypes prevailed over the rest of the response. People with CMV and the relevant HLA were identified by cumulative public TCR beta family frequency.

Sequences were obtained from PBMCs. The chain is built from TRBV7-2 and TRBJ2-1; unclear D gene. The receptor comes from a human donor in good health (CMV status not recorded). Some clones in this sample may be carry-over from other donors' samples. The chain's CDR3 is CASSQDLYNEQFF. CDR3 nucleotide sequence: TGTGCCAGCAGCCAGGATCTCTACAATGAGCAGTTCTTC.